This T cell receptor beta chain was sequenced during a study of shared clonotypes between healthy human individuals. Sequencing was performed with immunoSEQ multiplex PCR; in TCRdb, only in-frame clones are kept and a portion is missing. The data hold roughly 2.1 million clones, with about 92% observed a single time. CD45RO-negative, CCR7-selected cells formed the naive CD8 fraction, which excluded terminally differentiated effector memory CD45RA+ cells. CDR3 length: 11 amino acids. Germline V CDR1 and CDR2: GTSNPN, SVGIG (reference sequence). The ends lost 1 base at V and 15 bases at J; junction bases unmatched: 5.

The sequencing sample was made of naive CD8+ T cells from PBMCs. The J gene is TRBJ2-1, the V gene TRBV30; 8 bases map to TRBD1. The clonotype was recovered from a man between 18 and 35 years old in good health. Some clones in this sample may be carry-over from other donors' samples. The CDR3 here is CAWSADRDPFF. CDR3 nucleotide sequence: TGTGCCTGGAGTGCGGACAGGGATCCGTTCTTC.